The 32 T cell receptor beta chains listed next were all sequenced from one sample in a study of cytomegalovirus exposure and HLA in healthy donors. Researchers ran the PCR with 60 Vbeta and 13 Jbeta primers. Generated by immunoSEQ multiplex PCR, the TCRdb table keeps only in-frame clones and is missing some. The table includes 170,000 or so clones, roughly 88% detected once. The specimen sequenced was PBMCs. Source of these receptors: a man aged 50 to 59 in good health and CMV-seropositive.

The genes are TRBV7-6 and TRBJ2-2, with TRBD1 as a possible D gene (5 bases). V lost 1 base and J lost 1, with 10 bases in between. CDR3 length equals 16 residues. Germline-derived CDR1 and CDR2 are SGHVS and FNYEAQ. CDR3 bases: TGTGCCAGCAGCTTAGGTGCAGGGAAGAACACCGGGGAGCTGTTTTTT. It specifies CASSLGAGKNTGELFF. The entire variable domain, with the rest obtained from reference TRBV7-6 and TRBJ2-2, is as follows: GAGVSQSPRYKVTKRGQDVALRCDPISGHVSLYWYRQALGQGPEFLTYFNYEAQQDKSGLPNDRFSAERPEGSISTLTIQRTEQRDSAMYRCASSLGAGKNTGELFFGEGSRLTVL.

This clone was detected a few times. The gene calls are TRBV12-5 and TRBJ1-1; no definite D call. CDR1 is LGHNT and CDR2 is FRNRAP in the germline V gene. The CDR3 consists of 12 residues. Between the trimmed V and J ends, which lost 6 bases and 5 bases, there was a span of 10 bases. CDR3 DNA: TGTGCTAGTGGGCGGGATTTAACTGAAGCTTTCTTT. This encodes CASGRDLTEAFF.

The chain carries TRBV29-1 and TRBJ1-2; a possible D gene is TRBD1 (6 bases). V dropped 7 bases and J dropped 0 bases, with 15 bases sitting between them. The CDR3 contains 14 residues. The germline CDR1 and CDR2 sequences are SQVTM and ANQGSEA. The CDR3 spells CSAAPTGTNYGYTF. Here the CDR3 DNA reads TGCAGCGCTGCCCCGACAGGCACTAACTATGGCTACACCTTC.

This clone was recorded a few times. The gene calls are TRBV28 and TRBJ1-4; TRBD1 might be the D (5 bases). CDR1 is MDHEN, CDR2 SYDVKM, per germline. V shed 4 bases and J shed 0 bases, with 9 bases lying between them. This CDR3 has 15 amino acids. The CDR3 loop reads CASSSPTATNEKLFF. Here the CDR3 DNA reads TGTGCCAGCAGTTCCCCGACAGCAACTAATGAAAAACTGTTTTTT. The variable domain in full, with the rest retrieved from reference TRBV28 and TRBJ1-4, is DVKVTQSSRYLVKRTGEKVFLECVQDMDHENMFWYRQDPGLGLRLIYFSYDVKMKEKGDIPEGYSVSREKKERFSLILESASTNQTSMYLCASSSPTATNEKLFFGSGTQLSVL.

The CDR3 nucleotides are TGTGCCAGCAGCCAACGGACAGGGGACACCATATATTTT. Its protein product is CASSQRTGDTIYF. The chain couples TRBV4-2 to TRBJ1-3; 9 positions match TRBD1. This CDR3 is built from 13 residues. Trimming removed 2 bases from V and 8 bases from J; junction bases left unmatched: 1. The germline CDR1 and CDR2 sequences are LGHNA and YNFKEQ.

This clone was picked up one time. The rearrangement uses TRBV7-9 and TRBJ1-2, with D perhaps matching TRBD1 (5 bases). V was clipped by 5 bases and J by 4 bases, with 11 bases between them. The germline CDR1 and CDR2 sequences are SEHNR and FQNEAQ (reference sequence). This CDR3 is built from 13 residues. In DNA form, the CDR3 reads TGTGCCAGCAGCAAAAGCGGGGGCTATGGCTACACCTTC. Its translation is CASSKSGGYGYTF.

The chain has TRBV5-8 and TRBJ2-1; 12 bases align to TRBD1. CDR1 and CDR2 (germline): SGHTS, YDEGEE. The CDR3 extends over 14 amino acids. J gave up 8 bases and V 5 bases, and 5 bases lay outside the gene matches. The CDR3 bases are TGTGCCAGCAGTTCCGGGACAGGGGGCTATGAGCAGTTCTTC. It yields the protein CASSSGTGGYEQFF.

The chain couples TRBV5-1 to TRBJ2-1; 10 nucleotides match TRBD2. The germline gives CDR1 SGHRS, CDR2 YFSETQ. V lost 3 bases and J lost 3; bases outside the gene matches: 3. This CDR3 has 15 residues. CDR3 amino acids: CASSWTSGYYNEQFF. The CDR3 DNA follows: TGCGCCAGCAGCTGGACTAGCGGTTACTACAATGAGCAGTTCTTC.

This chain joins TRBV19 and TRBJ1-5; 8 bases line up with TRBD1. The J segment lost 9 bases and the V segment lost 5 bases, leaving 9 bases of the junction unmatched. This CDR3 region has 14 residues. CDR1 and CDR2 from the germline V gene are LNHDA and SQIVND (reference sequence). As DNA, the CDR3 is TGTGCCAGTAGTGCCGGGACAGGCAAGGGGCCCCAGCATTTT. The encoded protein is CASSAGTGKGPQHF.

This sequence joins TRBV7-8 and TRBJ2-1, with 16 bases lining up with TRBD2. V shed 5 bases and J 4 bases; nucleotides not matched to a gene: 2. The CDR3 is 16 amino acids. Germline CDR1 reads SGHVS; CDR2 reads FQNEAQ. The CDR3 region has the DNA TGTGCCAGCAGCCAGGGACTAGCGGGGGGGTACAATGAGCAGTTCTTC. It encodes CASSQGLAGGYNEQFF.

This clone was picked up one time. The chain recombines TRBV28 with TRBJ1-2; 7 bases are shared with TRBD1. Germline values: CDR1 MDHEN, CDR2 SYDVKM. The CDR3 has 14 amino acids. V lost 3 bases to trimming and J lost 4 bases; unmatched junction nucleotides: 5. For the CDR3, the DNA is TGTGCCAGCAGTTTCTCAGACAGGGCCTATGGCTACACCTTC. Translating gives CASSFSDRAYGYTF.

This clone appeared a single time. V is TRBV10-1 and J is TRBJ1-5; possibly TRBD1 for D (6 bases). The germline V gene has CDR1 WNHNN and CDR2 SYGVQD (reference sequence). The CDR3 runs to 12 residues. Trimming removed 6 bases from V and 14 bases from J, with 17 bases in between. CDR3 loop: CASSLPRDMKHF. The CDR3 bases are TGCGCCAGCAGCCTACCCCGGGACATGAAGCATTTT.

V is TRBV5-4 and J is TRBJ2-7, with 7 bases fitting TRBD1. Germline assignment: CDR1 SGHNT and CDR2 YYREEE (reference sequence). V lost 0 bases and J lost 3; bases outside the gene matches: 3. The CDR3 runs 14 residues. This CDR3 is CASSLEGTDYEQYF. The CDR3 DNA reads as TGTGCCAGCAGCTTGGAAGGGACAGACTACGAGCAGTACTTC.

This clone occurred once. This chain uses TRBV15 with TRBJ1-1; no clear D gene. The V gene lost 0 bases and the J gene lost 0 bases, with 5 bases spanning the gap. The CDR3 runs 14 residues. CDR1 LNHNV and CDR2 YYDKDF come from the germline V gene (reference sequence). CDR3 in amino acids: CATSRDPVNTEAFF. The CDR3 DNA follows: TGTGCCACCAGCAGAGATCCAGTGAACACTGAAGCTTTCTTT.

The chain combines TRBV7-9 with TRBJ2-7; D is possibly TRBD1 (6 bases). Germline CDR1 and CDR2: SEHNR and FQNEAQ (reference sequence). The CDR3 covers 15 residues. The germline V and J ends were trimmed by 4 bases and 0 bases, with 13 bases remaining between them. Here the CDR3 DNA reads TGTGCCAGCAGCTCCATTACAGGGAGCTCCTACGAGCAGTACGTC. Encoded protein: CASSSITGSSYEQYV.

This chain joins TRBV6-5 and TRBJ2-3; 8 bases are shared with TRBD1. V gave up 6 bases and J gave up 4 bases; unmatched junction bases: 9. There are 15 residues in the CDR3. CDR1 and CDR2 from the germline V gene are MNHEY and SVGAGI. As DNA, the CDR3 is TGTGCCAGCAGCGAGGACAGGGTAAACGCAGATACGCAGTATTTT. It yields the protein CASSEDRVNADTQYF.

This chain uses TRBV30 with TRBJ2-2; TRBD2 is a possible D gene (6 bases). Germline V gene data show CDR1 as GTSNPN and CDR2 as SVGIG (reference sequence). The CDR3 is 15 amino acids. V lost 0 bases and J 9 bases, leaving 17 bases between the germline ends. As DNA, the CDR3 is TGTGCCTGGAGTGTGGGGACTCGGCGGGACCGGGAGCTGTTTTTT. Amino acid sequence: CAWSVGTRRDRELFF.

The chain couples TRBV5-4 to TRBJ1-3; TRBD1 is a possible D gene (6 bases). CDR1 and CDR2 (germline): SGHNT, YYREEE (reference sequence). This CDR3 is built from 14 residues. Trimming took off 6 bases at V and 0 bases at J, with 10 bases between the two ends. The chain's CDR3 is CASKQGNSGNTIYF. Written as DNA, the CDR3 is TGTGCCAGCAAACAGGGTAACTCTGGAAACACCATATATTTT.

This sequence joins TRBV10-1 and TRBJ2-1, with 7 nucleotides matching TRBD2. Trimming took 4 bases from V and 8 from J; bases not matched to a gene: 5. This CDR3 has 13 amino acids. From germline, CDR1 is WNHNN and CDR2 SYGVQD (reference sequence). Here the CDR3 DNA reads TGCGCCAGCAGTGGGACACGGGGGGATGAGCAGTTCTTC. Translating gives CASSGTRGDEQFF.

The V call is TRBV5-4, the J call TRBJ2-1; possibly TRBD1 for D (6 bases). Germline CDR1 SGHNT, CDR2 YYREEE (reference sequence). V dropped 4 bases and J dropped 0 bases, with 20 bases sitting between them. CDR3 size: 18 residues. CDR3 DNA sequence: TGTGCCAGCAGCCTGACAGGACAGCTCCCGAGCTCCTACAATGAGCAGTTCTTC. Protein product: CASSLTGQLPSSYNEQFF.

The CDR3 coding sequence is TGTGCCAGCAGTCCCGGGGTGGACAGGGTACAGCAGTACTTC. This encodes CASSPGVDRVQQYF. The chain joins TRBV27 to TRBJ2-7; 8 nucleotides match TRBD1. Germline assignment: CDR1 MNHEY and CDR2 SMNVEV (reference sequence). The CDR3 runs to 14 residues. The junction had 11 bases not matched to a gene; V was cut back by 5 bases and J by 8 bases.

This clone was seen a few times. The chain couples TRBV6-1 to TRBJ2-3, with 12 nucleotides matching TRBD2. Germline V CDR1 and CDR2: MNHNS, SASEGT. This CDR3 is 19 amino acids long. J gave up 0 bases and V 3 bases, and 10 bases lay outside the gene matches. CDR3 nucleotide sequence: TGTGCCAGCAGTGATTCTAGCGGGGGGGCGATCACTAGCACAGATACGCAGTATTTT. Its translation is CASSDSSGGAITSTDTQYF.

The chain has TRBV25-1 and TRBJ2-1; possibly TRBD2 for D (6 bases). V gave up 5 bases and J gave up 7 bases, with 18 bases separating them. CDR1 is MGHDK and CDR2 is SYGVNS in the germline V gene. The CDR3 runs 15 residues. The CDR3 nucleotides are TGTGCCAGCAGTCCCCGGGGGTCAGGCCGGAATGAGCAGTTCTTC. This sequence encodes CASSPRGSGRNEQFF.

The chain has TRBV12-5 and TRBJ1-2; no firm D call. There are 14 residues in the CDR3. Germline values: CDR1 LGHNT, CDR2 FRNRAP. V was shortened by 3 bases and J by 2 bases, with 10 bases between the two germline ends. The DNA for the CDR3 is TGTGCTAGTGGTTTAATTCCGGAGAACTATGGCTACACCTTC. It translates to CASGLIPENYGYTF. Full variable domain (outside the CDR3, taken from reference TRBV12-5 and TRBJ1-2): DARVTQTPRHKVTEMGQEVTMRCQPILGHNTVFWYRQTMMQGLELLAYFRNRAPLDDSGMPKDRFSAEMPDATLATLKIQPSEPRDSAVYFCASGLIPENYGYTFGSGTRLTVV.

V usage is TRBV5-1 and J usage is TRBJ2-5, with a possible D match to TRBD2 (5 bases). The germline V gene encodes CDR1 SGHRS and CDR2 YFSETQ. The CDR3 contains 15 residues. The ends were cut back, 6 bases at V and 3 bases at J, with 18 bases in the middle. CDR3 amino acids: CASTPAGNGEETQYF. The CDR3 DNA sequence: TGCGCCAGCACCCCCGCCGGGAATGGGGAAGAGACCCAGTACTTC.

V gene TRBV6-5 combines with J gene TRBJ1-2; perhaps TRBD1 as D (5 bases). Germline values: CDR1 MNHEY, CDR2 SVGAGI. Trimming removed 0 bases at V and 8 bases at J, with 13 bases between. This CDR3 comprises 14 residues. As DNA, the CDR3 is TGTGCCAGCAGTTACTCTTCCAGGGTGGGAGGCTACACCTTC. This codes for CASSYSSRVGGYTF.

This chain links TRBV9 with TRBJ1-6; perhaps TRBD1 as D (5 bases). The CDR3 has 16 amino acids. Germline V gives CDR1 SGDLS, CDR2 YYNGEE. Trimming took off 4 bases at V and 5 bases at J, with 16 bases between the two ends. CDR3 coding DNA: TGTGCCAGCAGCCCCCGGGGGGGAAAAGATAATTCACCCCTCCACTTT. Translated: CASSPRGGKDNSPLHF.

The chain joins TRBV2 to TRBJ2-3, with TRBD2 matching 7 bases. J gave up 2 bases and V 5 bases, and 7 bases lay outside the gene matches. CDR1 and CDR2 from the germline V gene are SNHLY and FYNNEI. The CDR3 consists of 15 residues. The CDR3 region has the DNA TGTGCCAGCAGTCTACTAGCGTTAAACACAGATACGCAGTATTTT. This sequence encodes CASSLLALNTDTQYF.

This clone appeared a few times. This sample includes further DNA sequences coding for the same CDR3. The chain has TRBV2 and TRBJ2-1, with TRBD2 identical over 7 bases. The V segment lost 2 bases and the J segment 6 bases; nucleotides outside the gene matches: 4. Germline V lookup: CDR1 SNHLY, CDR2 FYNNEI. The CDR3 is made up of 14 amino acids. The CDR3 loop is CASSELLAGNEQFF. In DNA, the CDR3 is TGTGCCAGCAGTGAACTCTTAGCGGGCAATGAGCAGTTCTTC.

The chain combines TRBV27 with TRBJ2-7, with D unclear. The CDR3 sequence is 12 residues long. In germline, CDR1 is MNHEY, CDR2 SMNVEV (reference sequence). V lost 6 bases and J 5 bases, leaving 11 bases between the germline ends. In nucleotides, the CDR3 is TGTGCCAGCAGCACGAGGTACGACGAGCAGTACGTC. Protein: CASSTRYDEQYV.

As for this clone: The same CDR3 can be traced to other DNA sequences in this sample. The rearrangement joins TRBV29-1 to TRBJ1-1; 8 nucleotides match TRBD1. CDR1 SQVTM and CDR2 ANQGSEA come from the germline V gene. This CDR3 has 12 amino acids. In DNA, the CDR3 is TGCAGTGTAGGGACAGGGAACACTGAAGCTTTCTTT. Its protein is CSVGTGNTEAFF.

With respect to this clone: Within the sample, other DNA sequences also encode this same CDR3. The chain couples TRBV2 to TRBJ2-7; D gene uncertain. Germline V gives CDR1 SNHLY, CDR2 FYNNEI. This CDR3 region has 14 residues. The V end was cut by 1 base, the J end by 4 bases, with 11 bases between. The CDR3 sequence: CASSEGQVNYEQYF. CDR3 in DNA: TGTGCCAGCAGTGAAGGACAAGTAAATTACGAGCAGTACTTC.